The 20 T cell receptor delta chains presented below share a single source sample, sequenced in a study of γδ T cells in repeated Plasmodium falciparum infection. TCRdb reprocessed the multiplex PCR reads through CATT. The profile shows roughly 90,000 delta-chain clones, 0.8% to 1% of them singletons. Gammadelta T cells were flow-sorted from PBMC into Vgamma9/Vdelta2+ and Vdelta2-negative populations for bulk analysis. The sequenced sample consisted of gamma-delta T cells from blood. The receptors here all came from a pool of human donors (malaria-infected and uninfected, not separated).

Worth noting for this clone: TCRdb's entry gives the protein of a much larger clone, which mismatches this DNA's translation at residue 13, likely from a read error; the protein reported here is translated from the DNA. The J gene is TRDJ1, the V gene TRDV1, with 12 nucleotides matching TRDD3. The CDR3 loop spans 26 amino acids. Germline V gives CDR1 TSWWSYY, CDR2 QGS. CDR3 sequence reads: CALGELHTFLQTTYWGIQSCTDKLIF. The CDR3 DNA sequence: TGTGCACTTGGGGAACTCCATACCTTCCTACAGACCACGTACTGGGGGATACAGTCTTGCACCGATAAACTCATCTTT.

This clone was seen ten or more times. CDR3 DNA: TGTGCTCTTGGGGAAGTTACAGAGTACACCGATAAACTCATCTTT. The encoded protein is CALGEVTEYTDKLIF. The rearrangement links TRDV1 to TRDJ1; no firm D call. V dropped 2 bases and J dropped 0 bases, with 10 bases sitting between them. Germline V gene data show CDR1 as TSWWSYY and CDR2 as QGS. This CDR3 has 15 residues.

Sample share makes this clone medium-sized. At the DNA level, this CDR3 is encoded by other sequences in the same sample as well. The chain is built from TRDV2 and TRDJ1, with D possibly being TRDD2 or TRDD3 (6 bases each). Looked up from germline, CDR1 is GEAIGNYY and CDR2 is EKD. CDR3 length: 19 amino acids. With 1 base removed from V and 0 bases from J, the gap between germline ends came to 23 bases. In DNA form, the CDR3 reads TGTGCCTGTGACACGGGATCCTACACTGGGCTACTTTACACCGATAAACTCATCTTT. It is translated as CACDTGSYTGLLYTDKLIF.

This clone showed up just a few times. One end of the junction varies from germline; a read error may be responsible. This chain links TRDV1 with TRDJ1, with TRDD3 matching 7 bases. The CDR3 loop spans 15 amino acids. Looked up from germline, CDR1 is TSWWSYY and CDR2 is QGS. CDR3 loop: CARAGGAAYTDKPIF. In nucleotides, the CDR3 is TGTGCTCGGGCTGGGGGGGCCGCGTACACCGATAAACCCATCTTT.

A remark on this clone: This probably arose from a read error, given a far larger clone one base away. At the DNA level, this CDR3 is encoded by other sequences in the same sample as well. The chain is built from TRDV2 and TRDJ1; 9 nucleotides agree with TRDD3. The J gene, absent from TCRdb, was called here by matching the DNA to germline. The CDR3 sequence is 18 residues long. Germline CDR1 reads GEAIGNYY; CDR2 reads EKD. The junction had 18 bases not matched to a gene; V was cut back by 3 bases and J by 5 bases. The CDR3 sequence is CACDRRPSCTGGSDKLIF. The CDR3 nucleotides read TGTGCCTGTGACCGCAGGCCTTCCTGTACTGGGGGAAGTGATAAACTCATCTTT.

As to this clone: This DNA translates differently at residue 4 from the TCRdb protein, which is that of a much larger clone; a read error is likely, and the protein shown is the DNA's own translation. The CDR3 DNA is TGTGCCTGTGGCGAACTACTGGGGGATACGCGCGCAAGTAAAGGACTCATCTTT. Encoded protein: CACGELLGDTRASKGLIF. The gene calls are TRDV2 and TRDJ1; 13 positions match TRDD3. The V gene's germline CDR1 is GEAIGNYY and CDR2 EKD. Trimming took 5 bases from V and 10 from J; bases not matched to a gene: 21. This CDR3 is built from 18 residues.

Worth noting for this clone: This DNA's translation differs at residue 6 from TCRdb's protein, which comes from a much larger clone; a read error is likely, and the protein shown is translated from the DNA. The chain is built from TRDV1 and TRDJ1; D is uncertain. The J gene was missing in TCRdb and was found by matching the end of the DNA to germline. V gave up 4 bases and J gave up 2 bases, with 23 bases separating them. This CDR3 region has 18 residues. CDR1 TSWWSYY and CDR2 QGS come from the germline V gene. CDR3 in amino acids: CALGALSGWPRRTDKLIF. In DNA, the CDR3 is TGTGCTCTTGGGGCACTGTCGGGCTGGCCCCGAAGGACCGATAAACTCATCTTT.

A few counts support this clone. This may come from a read error, since a much larger clone is one base off. The identical CDR3 is also encoded by other nucleotide sequences in the sample. The chain uses TRDV2 and TRDJ1; perhaps TRDD3 as D (5 bases). No J segment appears in TCRdb, so it was assigned here by matching the sequence to germline. The CDR3 covers 15 residues. Germline V gene sequence: CDR1 GEAIGNYY, CDR2 EKD. The CDR3 DNA follows: TGCGCCTGTGACATTCTTGGGATGGGCACCGACAAACTCATCTTT. Translation: CACDILGMGTDKLIF.

This clone was seen many times. This DNA's translation differs at residue 15 from TCRdb's protein, which comes from a much larger clone; a read error is likely, and the protein shown is translated from the DNA. The V gene reported is TRDV2; the J gene is uncalled. Germline V lookup: CDR1 GEAIGNYY, CDR2 EKD. The CDR3 has 17 amino acids. In nucleotides, the CDR3 is TGTGCCTGTGATTCCCGGTTTATACCTACCTTCACCGATAAATTCATCTTT. Translating gives CACDSRFIPTFTDKFIF.

On this clone: TCRdb attributes to this sequence the protein of a much larger clone, which differs from the DNA translation at residue 17; a read error is likely, and the protein displayed is translated from the DNA. The V and J genes are TRDV1 and TRDJ1; 10 bases fit TRDD3. Here the J gene came from matching the DNA to germline, since TCRdb omits it. The CDR3 is made up of 22 amino acids. With 3 bases clipped from V and 3 bases from J, the junction kept 25 bases outside the gene matches. Per the germline V gene, CDR1 is TSWWSYY and CDR2 is QGS. The CDR3 loop is CALGETSRYWGMGIPYADKLIF. In DNA, the CDR3 is TGTGCTCTTGGGGAGACTTCCCGGTACTGGGGGATGGGGATACCGTACGCCGATAAACTCATCTTT.

In the case of this clone: The amino acid sequence in TCRdb belongs to a much larger clone and departs from this DNA's translation at residue 14, likely a sequencing read error; the sequence shown is translated from the DNA. The chain couples TRDV2 to TRDJ1; 7 bases are shared with TRDD3. The J gene is not listed in TCRdb, so it was assigned here from a DNA match to germline. Unmatched junction bases numbered 18, after V lost 0 bases and J lost 3 bases. Germline V gene data show CDR1 as GEAIGNYY and CDR2 as EKD. The CDR3 covers 19 residues. This CDR3 is CACDTVSPGGGQYADKLIF. The CDR3 nucleotides read TGTGCCTGTGACACCGTTTCCCCTGGGGGGGGCCAGTACGCCGATAAACTCATCTTT.

This clone came up many times. CDR3 protein: CALWDNGGYAYPGAATDKLIF. In nucleotides, the CDR3 is TGTGCCCTCTGGGACAATGGGGGATACGCGTATCCAGGGGCGGCCACCGATAAACTCATCTTT. V and J are TRDV1 and TRDJ1; 11 positions match TRDD3. This CDR3 has 21 amino acids. Germline V lookup: CDR1 TSWWSYY, CDR2 QGS.

This clone was found many times. This sequence is one base from a far larger clone and is likely a read error. The same CDR3 can be traced to other DNA sequences in this sample. This sequence joins TRDV2 and TRDJ1; D not certain. Assignment of the J gene here rests on matching the DNA to germline, because TCRdb gives none. Trimming removed 1 base at V and 1 base at J, with 9 bases between. The germline CDR1 and CDR2 sequences are GEAIGNYY and EKD. The CDR3 spans 14 residues. The DNA of the CDR3 is TGTGCCTGTGACACGGTCCTTACCACCGATAAACTCATCTTT. Protein sequence: CACDTVLTTDKLIF.

Remarks on this clone: A far larger clone is off by one base, so a read error is likely. This sample includes further DNA sequences coding for the same CDR3. The chain is built from TRDV2 and TRDJ1; TRDD3 agrees at 10 bases. In the absence of a J gene in TCRdb, the DNA was matched to germline to assign it here. In germline, CDR1 is GEAIGNYY, CDR2 EKD. The CDR3 is 15 amino acids. The CDR3 protein is CACDNLGDKTDKLIF. The CDR3 nucleotides read TGTGCCTGTGACAATCTGGGGGATAAGACCGACAAACTCATCTTT.

This clone was counted ten times or more. This likely reflects a read error, since a far larger clone is one base away. The same CDR3 arises from other DNA sequences in this sample as well. The V gene is TRDV2, the J gene TRDJ1; 8 bases are a match to TRDD3. TCRdb gives no J gene; it was assigned here by matching the DNA to germline. CDR1 GEAIGNYY and CDR2 EKD come from the germline V gene. The CDR3 consists of 17 residues. The CDR3 protein is CACDTGGDYRYTDKLIF. In DNA, the CDR3 is TGTGCCTGCGACACTGGGGGGGATTACCGGTACACCGATAAACTCATCTTT.

As regards this clone: This DNA's translation differs at residue 5 from TCRdb's protein, which comes from a much larger clone; a read error is likely, and the protein shown is translated from the DNA. The CDR3 spells CALGDPVRRGIPKLIF. In nucleotides, the CDR3 is TGTGCTCTTGGGGACCCGGTCCGAAGGGGGATACCCAAACTCATCTTT. The chain employs TRDV1 and TRDJ1; 9 positions agree with TRDD3. CDR1 and CDR2 (germline): TSWWSYY, QGS. V was clipped by 3 bases and J by 8 bases; unmatched bases: 13. This CDR3 spans 16 amino acids.

V and J are TRDV1 and TRDJ1; 10 positions match TRDD3. The CDR3 totals 20 residues. In germline, CDR1 is TSWWSYY, CDR2 QGS. The CDR3 sequence: CAIGDQFPAWGIHYKEKRIF. Written as DNA, the CDR3 is TGTGCGATTGGGGACCAGTTTCCTGCGTGGGGGATACATTACAAAGAGAAACGAATCTTT.

With regard to this clone: This likely reflects a read error, since a far larger clone is one base away. Other DNA sequences in this sample translate to the same CDR3. The chain links TRDV2 to TRDJ1; TRDD3 aligns across 10 bases. Germline V gives CDR1 GEAIGNYY, CDR2 EKD. CDR3 length equals 20 residues. The CDR3 sequence: CACDTLVRGTGGSDTDKLIF. As DNA, the CDR3 is TGTGCCTGTGACACCCTGGTGAGGGGTACTGGGGGATCCGACACCGACAAACTCATCTTT.

In its sample, this clone was seen a few times. TCRdb's protein for this DNA is that of a much larger clone and differs from the translation at residue 9, likely a read error; the protein shown is the DNA translation. Here the CDR3 DNA reads TGTGCCTGTGACACCTTAGTAAAGGTACCGGATACGCTCACCGATAAACTCATCTTT. Amino acids: CACDTLVKVPDTLTDKLIF. V usage is TRDV2 and J usage is TRDJ1; TRDD3 matches 7 bases. The CDR3 extends over 19 amino acids. V was pared by 0 bases and J by 1 base, with 16 bases of the junction left unmatched. The germline CDR1 and CDR2 sequences are GEAIGNYY and EKD.

The sample holds many counts of this clone. The CDR3 sequence is CALGGMDWGPRAYTDKLIF. The CDR3 DNA sequence: TGTGCTCTTGGGGGGATGGACTGGGGTCCCCGGGCCTACACCGATAAACTCATCTTT. The chain has TRDV1 and TRDJ1, with TRDD3 identical over 7 bases. CDR3 length equals 19 residues. The germline gives CDR1 TSWWSYY, CDR2 QGS. V gave up 4 bases and J gave up 0 bases; unmatched junction bases: 17.